The 15 T cell receptor beta chains in this list originate from one sample, sequenced in a study of cytomegalovirus exposure and HLA in healthy donors. PCR employed 60 Vbeta and 13 Jbeta primers. Sequenced by immunoSEQ multiplex PCR; TCRdb stores in-frame clones only, minus some. In the table there are some 170,000 clones, approximately 75% of which are singletons. Sequenced: PBMCs. The receptors shown here come from a man aged 30-40 years in good health and CMV-seropositive.

The chain joins TRBV13 to TRBJ1-2; maybe TRBD1 (6 bases). The V end lost 0 bases, the J end lost 4 bases, and 9 bases lay between the germline ends. Germline assignment: CDR1 PRHDT and CDR2 FYEKMQ (reference sequence). The length of the CDR3 is 14 residues. The CDR3 reads CASSLGTGVYGYTF. The CDR3 nucleotides are TGTGCCAGCAGCTTAGGGACAGGAGTCTATGGCTACACCTTC.

This clone was seen a few times. V gene TRBV5-1 combines with J gene TRBJ1-1; TRBD1 aligns across 11 bases. Germline CDR1 is SGHRS and CDR2 is YFSETQ. Trimming removed 2 bases from V and 4 bases from J; junction bases left unmatched: 7. The CDR3 loop spans 16 amino acids. The CDR3 sequence is CASSLNSGTGGTEAFF. CDR3 nucleotides: TGCGCCAGCAGCTTAAATTCCGGGACAGGGGGCACTGAAGCTTTCTTT.

This chain links TRBV7-6 with TRBJ2-7; 7 bases are a match to TRBD2. CDR3 length equals 13 residues. Germline loops: CDR1 SGHVS, CDR2 FNYEAQ. V lost 6 bases, J lost 4 bases, and 6 bases stayed unmatched. CDR3 DNA: TGTGCCAGCAGTCCCGGGGGGAATTACGAGCAGTACTTC. It yields the protein CASSPGGNYEQYF.

This clone showed up just a few times. The rearrangement uses TRBV9 and TRBJ1-1; the D is unclear. Trimming pared 0 bases from V and 5 bases from J, leaving 8 bases between. This CDR3 spans 13 amino acids. CDR1 is SGDLS and CDR2 is YYNGEE in the germline V gene. The chain's CDR3 is CASSVATTTEAFF. For the CDR3, the DNA is TGTGCCAGCAGCGTAGCTACTACGACTGAAGCTTTCTTT.

The chain carries TRBV28 and TRBJ1-1; maybe TRBD1 (5 bases). This CDR3 region has 13 residues. Germline loops: CDR1 MDHEN, CDR2 SYDVKM. Deletions cut 8 bases from V and 4 bases from J, with 14 bases between. The CDR3 reads CASLEGLGTEAFF. CDR3 nucleotide sequence: TGTGCCAGCCTGGAGGGGCTGGGCACTGAAGCTTTCTTT.

The CDR3, as DNA: TGTGCCAGCAGCGTAAACAGTAACTATGGCTACACCTTC. It specifies CASSVNSNYGYTF. V is TRBV9 and J is TRBJ1-2; the D is unclear. Germline V lookup: CDR1 SGDLS, CDR2 YYNGEE. V lost 1 base to trimming and J lost 1 base, with 5 bases between them. The CDR3 has 13 amino acids.

This clone was counted only a few times. The genes are TRBV19 and TRBJ1-1; D is unresolved. In germline, CDR1 is LNHDA, CDR2 SQIVND (reference sequence). The CDR3 length is 14 residues. V lost 3 bases, J lost 7 bases, and 15 bases lay in between. CDR3 coding DNA: TGTGCCAGTAGTATTGGGTGGGAGTCGGGTGAAGCTTTCTTT. Amino acid sequence: CASSIGWESGEAFF.

V is TRBV19 and J is TRBJ2-7; D is ambiguous. V lost 4 bases and J lost 1, with 8 bases in between. CDR3 size: 13 residues. Germline assignment: CDR1 LNHDA and CDR2 SQIVND (reference sequence). In DNA, the CDR3 is TGTGCCAGTAGTAGCATACAGTCCTACGAGCAGTACTTC. It codes for CASSSIQSYEQYF. Drawing the rest from reference TRBV19 and TRBJ2-7, the complete variable domain is DGGITQSPKYLFRKEGQNVTLSCEQNLNHDAMYWYRQDPGQGLRLIYYSQIVNDFQKGDIAEGYSVSREKKESFPLTVTSAQKNPTAFYLCASSSIQSYEQYFGPGTRLTVT.

The gene calls are TRBV7-9 and TRBJ1-1; maybe TRBD1 (5 bases). Germline assignment: CDR1 SEHNR and CDR2 FQNEAQ (reference sequence). The V and J ends lost 5 bases and 5 bases respectively, with 12 bases between them. This CDR3 is built from 13 residues. CDR3 sequence: CASSQGLDTEAFF. In nucleotides, the CDR3 is TGTGCCAGCAGCCAGGGTCTAGATACTGAAGCTTTCTTT.

Here the CDR3 DNA reads TGTGCCTGGAGTGACCCCCGTCTAGATTCACCCCTCCACTTT. Amino acid sequence: CAWSDPRLDSPLHF. This chain joins TRBV30 and TRBJ1-6; D call uncertain. The CDR3 consists of 14 residues. Between the trimmed V and J ends, which lost 1 base and 8 bases, there was a span of 12 bases. Germline CDR1 reads GTSNPN; CDR2 reads SVGIG (reference sequence). Variable domain in full (rest from reference TRBV30 and TRBJ1-6): SQTIHQWPATLVQPVGSPLSLECTVEGTSNPNLYWYRQAAGRGLQLLFYSVGIGQISSEVPQNLSASRPQDRQFILSSKKLLLSDSGFYLCAWSDPRLDSPLHFGNGTRLTVT.

This chain joins TRBV4-1 and TRBJ2-2, with D unresolved. The CDR3 runs to 13 residues. The germline V gene has CDR1 MGHRA and CDR2 YSYEKL. V was cut by 1 base and J by 10 bases, with 10 bases left in between. The CDR3 nucleotides are TGCGCCAGCAGCCAAGTTCCAGGCGAGGAGCTGTTTTTT. Amino acid sequence: CASSQVPGEELFF.

This sequence joins TRBV15 and TRBJ2-5; possibly TRBD2 for D (7 bases). This CDR3 comprises 16 residues. V lost 0 bases and J lost 4, with 15 bases in between. CDR1 and CDR2 (germline): LNHNV, YYDKDF (reference sequence). The CDR3 coding sequence is TGTGCCACCAGCAGAGATCGAGGGGGGGGCGGAGAGACCCAGTACTTC. Residues: CATSRDRGGGGETQYF. The full variable domain, its missing parts supplied by reference TRBV15 and TRBJ2-5, is DAMVIQNPRYQVTQFGKPVTLSCSQTLNHNVMYWYQQKSSQAPKLLFHYYDKDFNNEADTPDNFQSRRPNTSFCFLDIRSPGLGDTAMYLCATSRDRGGGGETQYFGPGTRLLVL.

Here the CDR3 reads CASSWRTSGGPPDEQFF. CDR3 DNA: TGTGCCAGCAGCTGGAGGACTAGCGGGGGCCCCCCTGATGAGCAGTTCTTC. The V and J genes are TRBV7-3 and TRBJ2-1, with 13 nucleotides matching TRBD2. Germline V gene sequence: CDR1 SGHTA, CDR2 FQGTGA. The trim removed 4 bases at V and 8 bases at J, leaving 11 bases unmatched. The CDR3 is 17 amino acids.

This chain connects TRBV4-2 to TRBJ2-7; 7 bases align to TRBD2. This CDR3 contains 13 residues. V was clipped by 7 bases and J by 2 bases; unmatched bases: 5. Germline assignment: CDR1 LGHNA and CDR2 YNFKEQ. The CDR3 nucleotides read TGTGCCAGCAACCCCGGACTAGCCTACGAGCAGTACTTC. Amino acid sequence: CASNPGLAYEQYF.

This chain links TRBV5-4 with TRBJ1-3; the D is unclear. Trimming stripped 4 bases from V and 4 bases from J, with 12 bases between. The CDR3 consists of 14 residues. CDR1 is SGHNT, CDR2 YYREEE, per germline (reference sequence). The CDR3 loop is CASSPEAAGNTIYF. The CDR3 region has the DNA TGTGCCAGCAGCCCCGAGGCAGCCGGAAACACCATATATTTT.